The 24 T cell receptor beta chains listed next were all sequenced from one sample in a study of blood T cells in healthy people across ages. A second PCR, run for about 6 to 12 cycles, used a sample-barcoded 5' primer plus a J-beta primer mix. TCRdb re-called the 5' RACE reads through MiXCR, storing one row per CDR3 protein. The sample shows roughly 930,000 distinct CDR3 sequences, about 44% of them seen only once. Sequencing used blood. The receptor set was obtained from a young man in good health.

This clonotype has only a few counts. The chain has TRBV10-3 and TRBJ1-2, with TRBD1 matching 9 bases. This CDR3 contains 12 residues. Germline V gene lookup returns CDR1 ENHRY and CDR2 SYGVKD. V shed 10 bases, J shed 4 bases, and the junction held 4 bases outside the gene matches. Here the CDR3 DNA reads TGTGCCACCTTACAGGGGGCCTATGGCTACACCTTC. Translating it yields CATLQGAYGYTF.

This clonotype was recorded only once. This chain links TRBV20-1 with TRBJ1-6, with D unresolved. CDR3 length: 15 residues. Germline CDR1 DFQATT, CDR2 SNEGSKA (reference sequence). Trimming cost V 5 bases and J 7 bases, with 18 bases left between them. CDR3 loop: CSADKRETLNSPLHF. DNA for the CDR3: TGCAGTGCTGATAAAAGGGAAACCCTCAATTCACCCCTCCACTTT.

V gene TRBV9 combines with J gene TRBJ1-3, with a weak D call TRBD1 (6 bases). Trimming pared 3 bases from V and 0 bases from J, leaving 13 bases between. Germline V gene data show CDR1 as SGDLS and CDR2 as YYNGEE. The CDR3 runs to 16 residues. The chain's CDR3 is CASSAQGLSSGNTIYF. The CDR3 DNA reads as TGTGCCAGCAGCGCCCAGGGGCTGAGCTCTGGAAACACCATATATTTT.

This rearrangement joins TRBV20-1 to TRBJ1-6; weak D call: TRBD1 (6 bases). This CDR3 region has 14 residues. With 5 bases removed from V and 6 bases from J, the gap between germline ends came to 14 bases. Germline-derived CDR1 and CDR2 are DFQATT and SNEGSKA (reference sequence). In DNA, the CDR3 is TGCAGTGCTGTAGGGGGGCAGCTTAATTCACCCCTCCACTTT. It codes for CSAVGGQLNSPLHF.

This clonotype was picked up a small number of times. J is TRBJ2-1 and V is TRBV27, with D maybe TRBD1 (5 bases). The CDR3 is 16 amino acids. V lost 5 bases, J lost 2 bases, and 16 bases lay in between. In germline, CDR1 is MNHEY, CDR2 SMNVEV (reference sequence). The chain's CDR3 is CASSPLRVDPYNEQFF. In nucleotides, the CDR3 is TGTGCCAGCAGTCCCCTCAGGGTAGACCCCTACAATGAGCAGTTCTTC.

The chain combines TRBV29-1 with TRBJ1-1; D may be TRBD1 (6 bases). Trimming removed 5 bases from V and 5 bases from J, with 27 bases in between. This CDR3 spans 17 amino acids. Germline values: CDR1 SQVTM, CDR2 ANQGSEA. The CDR3 nucleotides read TGCAGCGTTCCATACCCGGCAGGGGCAATCGGGTGGACTGAAGCTTTCTTT. Translated: CSVPYPAGAIGWTEAFF.

This clonotype has only a few counts. DNA for the CDR3: TGTGCCAGCAGTTTATCGCCGGGGCTAGCCAAAAACATTCAGTACTTC. Translation: CASSLSPGLAKNIQYF. This chain connects TRBV27 to TRBJ2-4; D possibly matches TRBD1 or TRBD2 (5 bases each). Germline V gives CDR1 MNHEY, CDR2 SMNVEV (reference sequence). With 0 bases removed from V and 0 bases from J, the gap between germline ends came to 9 bases. The length of the CDR3 is 16 residues.

This chain joins TRBV7-3 and TRBJ2-2, with no clear D. Germline assignment: CDR1 SGHTA and CDR2 FQGTGA. Trimming took 1 base from V and 6 from J, leaving 12 bases between them. The length of the CDR3 is 15 residues. CDR3 region: CASSLSKGFPGELFF. CDR3 DNA sequence: TGTGCCAGCAGCTTAAGCAAAGGCTTCCCCGGGGAGCTGTTTTTT.

The chain links TRBV6-5 to TRBJ1-2; D is uncertain. The CDR3 contains 13 residues. Germline CDR1 is MNHEY and CDR2 is SVGAGI. V shed 2 bases and J shed 4 bases, with 8 bases lying between them. The CDR3 DNA sequence: TGTGCCAGCAGTTACACGGGCGGCTATGGCTACACCTTC. As protein: CASSYTGGYGYTF.

The gene calls are TRBV2 and TRBJ2-7; 7 positions match TRBD1. Germline loops: CDR1 SNHLY, CDR2 FYNNEI. The J segment lost 4 bases and the V segment lost 4 bases, leaving 7 bases of the junction unmatched. The CDR3 has 14 residues. CDR3 sequence (DNA): TGTGCCAGCAGTGGCCGTGGACAGGCTTACGAGCAGTACTTC. Translation gives CASSGRGQAYEQYF.

This chain connects TRBV9 to TRBJ2-1; D possibly matches TRBD1 or TRBD2 (5 bases each). V lost 0 bases to trimming and J lost 9 bases, with 10 bases between them. CDR1 is SGDLS, CDR2 YYNGEE, per germline. CDR3 length: 13 residues. CDR3 coding DNA: TGTGCCAGCAGCGTAGATGTGGGGACTGAGCAGTTCTTC. This encodes CASSVDVGTEQFF.

The chain joins TRBV5-1 to TRBJ2-4; D possibly corresponds to TRBD2 (6 bases). The closer fit of TRBJ2-5 to the DNA end suggests the J call may be wrong. Germline V gene lookup returns CDR1 SGHRS and CDR2 YFSETQ. This CDR3 comprises 15 residues. The CDR3 nucleotides read TGCGCCAGCAGCTGGACCTCCGGGAGACAAGAGACCCAGTACTTC. Amino acid sequence: CASSWTSGRQETQYF.

V gene TRBV20-1 combines with J gene TRBJ2-4, with 8 nucleotides matching TRBD2. V was clipped by 1 base and J by 7 bases; unmatched bases: 3. In germline, CDR1 is DFQATT, CDR2 SNEGSKA (reference sequence). This CDR3 has 13 residues. The CDR3 region has the DNA TGCAGTGCTAGAGGTCCGGGGGGGAACATTCAGTACTTC. The encoded protein is CSARGPGGNIQYF.

The chain has TRBV4-2 and TRBJ2-7; the match to TRBD1 covers 7 bases. V trimming: 4 bases; J trimming: 2 bases; junction bases outside the gene matches: 14. The CDR3 has 17 residues. CDR1 and CDR2 (germline): LGHNA, YNFKEQ. The CDR3 loop is CASSRQYSGQRTYEQYF. As DNA, the CDR3 is TGTGCCAGCAGCCGACAATACTCGGGACAGAGAACCTACGAGCAGTACTTC.

The chain couples TRBV6-5 to TRBJ1-6, with D perhaps TRBD1 (5 bases). The CDR3 spans 16 residues. Trimming pared 5 bases from V and 2 bases from J, leaving 13 bases between. Germline lookup yields CDR1 MNHEY and CDR2 SVGAGI. Here the CDR3 reads CASSHRDGAYNSPLHF. The CDR3 DNA reads TGTGCCAGCAGTCACCGGGACGGTGCCTATAATTCACCCCTCCACTTT.

The V and J genes are TRBV6-2 or TRBV6-3 and TRBJ2-5; unclear D gene. The V gene's germline CDR1 is MNHEY and CDR2 SVGEGT. The CDR3 is made up of 15 amino acids. The ends were cut back, 3 bases at V and 2 bases at J, with 13 bases in the middle. CDR3 region: CASSYGIVLQETQYF. The CDR3 bases are TGTGCCAGCAGTTATGGGATAGTACTACAAGAGACCCAGTACTTC.

The V and J genes are TRBV4-1 and TRBJ2-1; D possibly corresponds to TRBD2 (7 bases). The CDR3 has 18 residues. V lost 1 base and J 7 bases, leaving 23 bases between the germline ends. Germline V lookup: CDR1 MGHRA, CDR2 YSYEKL. The CDR3 DNA follows: TGCGCCAGCAGCCAAGGTGAGAGCTTGTTGGCGGGGGCAAATGAGCAGTTCTTC. Residues: CASSQGESLLAGANEQFF.

This sequence joins TRBV10-3 and TRBJ1-2; the match to TRBD1 covers 10 bases. Germline CDR1 and CDR2: ENHRY and SYGVKD. V trimming: 7 bases; J trimming: 5 bases; junction bases outside the gene matches: 13. The CDR3 is 16 residues long. CDR3 in DNA: TGTGCCATCACCGGGACAGGGGAATTAGCCAAATATGGCTACACCTTC. It translates to CAITGTGELAKYGYTF.

The CDR3 nucleotides are TGCAGTGCTAGTGGGGTGGTACGGAATGAGCAGTTCTTC. Translated, it gives CSASGVVRNEQFF. The rearrangement uses TRBV20-1 and TRBJ2-1; D is uncertain. Trimming cost V 3 bases and J 7 bases, with 13 bases left between them. Germline CDR1 DFQATT, CDR2 SNEGSKA (reference sequence). The CDR3 totals 13 residues.

The V gene is TRBV30, the J gene TRBJ1-6, with D unresolved. CDR1 and CDR2 (germline): GTSNPN, SVGIG (reference sequence). The V gene lost 3 bases and the J gene lost 10 bases, with 7 bases spanning the gap. The CDR3 totals 11 residues. The CDR3 spells CAWRGGSPLHF. The CDR3 coding sequence is TGTGCCTGGAGAGGAGGCTCACCCCTCCACTTT.

This chain joins TRBV20-1 and TRBJ1-2; 8 bases line up with TRBD1. The CDR3 contains 13 residues. CDR1 and CDR2 from the germline V gene are DFQATT and SNEGSKA (reference sequence). V dropped 5 bases and J dropped 4; count of bases not matched to a gene: 6. The DNA for the CDR3 is TGCAGTGCTCCCCATGGGACAGGCTATGGCTACACCTTC. Its translation: CSAPHGTGYGYTF.

This clonotype has a handful of counts. The CDR3 DNA reads TGCAGTGCCAGGGGACTGAAACCTTACGAGCAGTACTTC. As protein: CSARGLKPYEQYF. This chain joins TRBV20-1 and TRBJ2-7; D tentatively reads TRBD1 or TRBD2 (6 bases each). The germline CDR1 and CDR2 sequences are DFQATT and SNEGSKA (reference sequence). This CDR3 has 13 amino acids. V lost 6 bases and J 4 bases, leaving 16 bases between the germline ends.

J is TRBJ2-5 and V is TRBV27; no definite D call. Germline CDR1 reads MNHEY; CDR2 reads SMNVEV (reference sequence). The CDR3 is 14 residues long. Trimming took 6 bases from V and 1 from J, leaving 12 bases between them. The CDR3 spells CASSYDWTQETQYF. In nucleotides, the CDR3 is TGTGCCAGCAGCTATGACTGGACCCAAGAGACCCAGTACTTC.

This rearrangement joins TRBV30 to TRBJ2-3; no clear D gene. There are 11 residues in the CDR3. V lost 3 bases, J lost 4 bases, and 5 bases lay in between. Germline assignment: CDR1 GTSNPN and CDR2 SVGIG (reference sequence). For the CDR3, the DNA is TGTGCCTGGAGACAATCAGATACGCAGTATTTT. It specifies CAWRQSDTQYF.